These 27 T cell receptor beta chains came from one sample sequenced in a study of OX40 agonist ivuxolimab in advanced cancers. Generated by immunoSEQ multiplex PCR, the TCRdb table keeps only in-frame clones and is missing some. This table has some 90,000 clones, more than 85% appearing once. Sequenced here: CD4+ or CD8+ T cells sorted from blood, sampled in a trial of the OX40 agonist ivuxolimab. These TCRs come from an adult with an advanced solid tumor such as melanoma, head and neck, liver or kidney cancer.

V usage is TRBV30 and J usage is TRBJ2-1; 7 bases fit TRBD2. Trimming cost V 0 bases and J 8 bases; bases outside gene matches: 7. Germline V gene sequence: CDR1 GTSNPN, CDR2 SVGIG (reference sequence). The CDR3 covers 14 residues. The DNA of the CDR3 is TGTGCCTGGAGTGTGTCGTGGGGGGGGGATGAGCAGTTCTTC. Translation: CAWSVSWGGDEQFF. The complete variable domain, with remaining parts taken from reference TRBV30 and TRBJ2-1, reads SQTIHQWPATLVQPVGSPLSLECTVEGTSNPNLYWYRQAAGRGLQLLFYSVGIGQISSEVPQNLSASRPQDRQFILSSKKLLLSDSGFYLCAWSVSWGGDEQFFGPGTRLTVL.

V and J are TRBV7-2 and TRBJ2-3; 13 bases align to TRBD2. Germline V gene sequence: CDR1 SGHTA, CDR2 FQGNSA. The CDR3 is made up of 17 amino acids. The ends lost 1 base at V and 6 bases at J; junction bases unmatched: 7. CDR3 loop: CASSLELAGGPDDTQYF. CDR3 in DNA: TGTGCCAGCAGCTTAGAACTAGCGGGGGGGCCTGATGATACGCAGTATTTT. The whole variable domain, filled in from reference TRBV7-2 and TRBJ2-3, reads GAGVSQSPSNKVTEKGKDVELRCDPISGHTALYWYRQSLGQGLEFLIYFQGNSAPDKSGLPSDRFSAERTGGSVSTLTIQRTQQEDSAVYLCASSLELAGGPDDTQYFGPGTRLTVL.

The table lists this clone with a few counts. The chain carries TRBV4-1 and TRBJ1-5; D gene ambiguous. CDR1 is MGHRA and CDR2 is YSYEKL in the germline V gene. The CDR3 covers 13 residues. The V end was cut by 3 bases, the J end by 4 bases, with 7 bases between. Here the CDR3 reads CASSQGTNQPQHF. The CDR3 DNA reads TGCGCCAGCAGCCAGGGAACAAATCAGCCCCAGCATTTT.

CDR3 nucleotide sequence: TGTGCCAGCAGCTTGGTCGCGGGGGGGCCCTATGAGCAGTTCTTC. Residues: CASSLVAGGPYEQFF. The chain carries TRBV5-6 and TRBJ2-1; 9 positions match TRBD2. The CDR3 spans 15 residues. Per the germline V gene, CDR1 is SGHDT and CDR2 is YYEEEE. Trimming at V came to 0 bases and at J to 8 bases, leaving 6 bases not matched to a gene.

The chain is built from TRBV5-6 and TRBJ2-2, with TRBD1 as a possible D gene (6 bases). The V end was cut by 4 bases, the J end by 6 bases, with 10 bases between. The CDR3 runs 13 residues. Germline V gene lookup returns CDR1 SGHDT and CDR2 YYEEEE. CDR3 in DNA: TGTGCCAGCAGCCCCACAGGGCCCGGGGAGCTGTTTTTT. As protein: CASSPTGPGELFF.

This rearrangement joins TRBV6-6 to TRBJ2-5, with TRBD2 identical over 8 bases. The CDR3 is 15 amino acids. J lost 5 bases, V lost 2 bases, and 7 bases had no gene match. Germline loops: CDR1 MNHNY, CDR2 SVGAGI (reference sequence). CDR3 in DNA: TGTGCCAGCAGTTACGATCCGGGAGGGAGGGAGACCCAGTACTTC. Its translation: CASSYDPGGRETQYF.

The chain has TRBV11-2 and TRBJ2-1, with D perhaps TRBD2 (5 bases). Trimming removed 1 base at V and 5 bases at J, with 15 bases between. CDR1 and CDR2 (germline): SGHAT, FQNNGV. This CDR3 is built from 16 residues. Written as DNA, the CDR3 is TGTGCCAGCAGCTTAGGTCTAGCCGTCCCCAACAATGAGCAGTTCTTC. Translation gives CASSLGLAVPNNEQFF.

The rearrangement links TRBV29-1 to TRBJ1-3; D is ambiguous. CDR1 is SQVTM, CDR2 ANQGSEA, per germline. V was cut by 3 bases and J by 3 bases, with 3 bases left in between. The CDR3 loop spans 11 amino acids. The CDR3 DNA reads as TGCAGCGTTGAGAGTGGAAACACCATATATTTT. Residues: CSVESGNTIYF.

The V gene is TRBV11-3, the J gene TRBJ2-3, with D possibly TRBD1 on 5 matching bases. Germline V gene data show CDR1 as SGHNT and CDR2 as YENEEA. Trimming removed 4 bases at V and 6 bases at J, with 14 bases between. The CDR3 is 14 residues long. CDR3 nucleotides: TGTGCCAGCAGCTCATACTCGAAGGGGGATACGCAGTATTTT. Its protein is CASSSYSKGDTQYF.

The table lists this clone with a count of one. The CDR3 bases are TGTGCCAGCAGCGTAAACCGCCAGGGGGCCAATGAGCAGTTCTTC. Protein: CASSVNRQGANEQFF. The chain recombines TRBV9 with TRBJ2-1, with 8 bases aligning to TRBD1. The germline V gene encodes CDR1 SGDLS and CDR2 YYNGEE. Unmatched junction bases numbered 6, after V lost 1 base and J lost 6 bases. The CDR3 is made up of 15 amino acids. Based on the CDR3 plus reference TRBV9 and TRBJ2-1, the full variable domain is DSGVTQTPKHLITATGQRVTLRCSPRSGDLSVYWYQQSLDQGLQFLIQYYNGEERAKGNILERFSAQQFPDLHSELNLSSLELGDSALYFCASSVNRQGANEQFFGPGTRLTVL.

The V gene is TRBV19, the J gene TRBJ2-4, with unresolved D. CDR1 and CDR2 from the germline V gene are LNHDA and SQIVND (reference sequence). Trimming stripped 1 base from V and 8 bases from J, with 18 bases between. The CDR3 consists of 16 residues. The CDR3 loop is CASSIGVPGINDIQYF. In DNA, the CDR3 is TGTGCCAGTAGTATAGGGGTCCCAGGAATAAATGACATTCAGTACTTC.

This clone is a singleton in its sample. The chain links TRBV9 to TRBJ2-6; 7 nucleotides line up with TRBD1. Germline CDR1 reads SGDLS; CDR2 reads YYNGEE. V shed 3 bases and J 1 base; nucleotides not matched to a gene: 7. The CDR3 runs to 17 residues. CDR3 DNA: TGTGCCAGCAGCGCATTTCAACAGGGGTCTGGGGCCAACGTCCTGACTTTC. It translates to CASSAFQQGSGANVLTF.

As concerns this clone: Additional DNA sequences in this sample encode the identical CDR3. The chain couples TRBV27 to TRBJ2-7; D unresolved. Germline CDR1 reads MNHEY; CDR2 reads SMNVEV (reference sequence). V lost 3 bases and J lost 4, with 10 bases in between. CDR3 length: 13 amino acids. The CDR3 DNA follows: TGTGCCAGCAGTTTGGGCAGAACTTACGAGCAGTACTTC. Amino acid sequence: CASSLGRTYEQYF.

This clone is a singleton in its sample. The DNA of the CDR3 is TGCGCCAGCAGCTTGGCAAACACTAATGAGCAGTTCTTC. It specifies CASSLANTNEQFF. The chain has TRBV5-1 and TRBJ2-1; no firm D call. Trimming stripped 0 bases from V and 7 bases from J, with 8 bases between. The V gene's germline CDR1 is SGHRS and CDR2 YFSETQ. This CDR3 has 13 amino acids.

The chain links TRBV2 to TRBJ1-5; a possible D gene is TRBD1 (5 bases). Germline V lookup: CDR1 SNHLY, CDR2 FYNNEI. The ends were cut back, 6 bases at V and 0 bases at J, with 15 bases in the middle. The CDR3 sequence is 16 residues long. CDR3 region: CASRGWGGDSNQPQHF. As DNA, the CDR3 is TGTGCCAGCAGGGGCTGGGGGGGGGATAGCAATCAGCCCCAGCATTTT.

The gene calls are TRBV19 and TRBJ1-5, with D unclear. V lost 1 base, J lost 3 bases, and 10 bases lay in between. The CDR3 consists of 15 residues. Germline V gives CDR1 LNHDA, CDR2 SQIVND (reference sequence). The CDR3 DNA reads as TGTGCCAGTAGTATAGTTGCGGAAAACAATCAGCCCCAGCATTTT. It is translated as CASSIVAENNQPQHF.

The chain joins TRBV6-1 to TRBJ1-6; 7 nucleotides match TRBD1. Trimming cost V 7 bases and J 0 bases; bases outside gene matches: 3. CDR1 MNHNS and CDR2 SASEGT come from the germline V gene. The CDR3 loop spans 15 amino acids. CDR3 amino acids: CASKDRSSYNSPLHF. Written as DNA, the CDR3 is TGTGCCAGCAAGGACAGGAGCTCCTATAATTCACCCCTCCACTTT.

The chain joins TRBV6-1 to TRBJ2-1; 8 positions agree with TRBD2. This CDR3 region has 15 residues. Germline CDR1 and CDR2: MNHNS and SASEGT. J lost 7 bases, V lost 4 bases, and 9 bases had no gene match. This CDR3 reads CASSVPSGLSNEQFF. As DNA, the CDR3 is TGTGCCAGCAGTGTGCCTAGCGGGTTGAGTAATGAGCAGTTCTTC.

The genes are TRBV6-5 and TRBJ2-7; a possible D gene is TRBD1 (5 bases). This CDR3 is built from 13 residues. The ends were cut back, 7 bases at V and 3 bases at J, with 13 bases in the middle. From germline, CDR1 is MNHEY and CDR2 SVGAGI. CDR3 sequence: CASNRPPLYEQYF. CDR3 bases: TGTGCCAGCAACAGGCCGCCCCTCTACGAGCAGTACTTC.

This clone appeared a single time. This chain connects TRBV6-6 to TRBJ1-2; TRBD1 is a possible D gene (6 bases). The CDR3 has 13 amino acids. V was trimmed by 8 bases and J by 4 bases, leaving 14 bases between them. CDR1 and CDR2 (germline): MNHNY, SVGAGI (reference sequence). For the CDR3, the DNA is TGTGCCAGCTTCTCGGGACAAACCTATGGCTACACCTTC. Protein: CASFSGQTYGYTF.

The V and J genes are TRBV28 and TRBJ1-5; TRBD1 aligns across 9 bases. Germline loops: CDR1 MDHEN, CDR2 SYDVKM. The CDR3 consists of 15 residues. The ends lost 4 bases at V and 6 bases at J; junction bases unmatched: 7. The chain's CDR3 is CASSSLRQGGQPQHF. Written as DNA, the CDR3 is TGTGCCAGCAGTTCCCTCAGACAGGGGGGTCAGCCCCAGCATTTT.

This clone was detected once. The rearrangement uses TRBV11-2 and TRBJ2-3; 8 nucleotides align to TRBD1. CDR1 is SGHAT, CDR2 FQNNGV, per germline. CDR3 length: 16 residues. V was clipped by 2 bases and J by 5 bases; unmatched bases: 9. The CDR3 nucleotides are TGTGCCAGCAGCTTAACGCCCAGGGGGCAGGGAGATACGCAGTATTTT. Translation gives CASSLTPRGQGDTQYF.

This sequence joins TRBV18 and TRBJ2-1; D possibly matches TRBD1 or TRBD2 (5 bases each). The length of the CDR3 is 16 residues. Germline V lookup: CDR1 KGHSH, CDR2 LQKENI. V lost 3 bases to trimming and J lost 2 bases, with 14 bases between them. Written as DNA, the CDR3 is TGTGCCAGCTCACCGATCTCGGGGCATGCCTACAATGAGCAGTTCTTC. Its translation: CASSPISGHAYNEQFF.

The rearrangement uses TRBV2 and TRBJ1-4; a possible D gene is TRBD1 (5 bases). Trimming removed 6 bases at V and 0 bases at J, with 11 bases between. The CDR3 totals 15 residues. Per germline, CDR1 SNHLY and CDR2 FYNNEI. The CDR3 spells CASSGTATTNEKLFF. The CDR3 nucleotides are TGTGCCAGCAGCGGGACGGCGACAACTAATGAAAAACTGTTTTTT.

This rearrangement joins TRBV7-9 to TRBJ2-7, with D possibly matching TRBD1 (6 bases). The V gene's germline CDR1 is SEHNR and CDR2 FQNEAQ (reference sequence). Trimming left V 5 bases short and J 9 bases short, with 23 bases between. The CDR3 extends over 15 amino acids. The CDR3 loop reads CASSQEGAGVNGQYF. In nucleotides, the CDR3 is TGTGCCAGCAGCCAAGAAGGGGCAGGGGTGAACGGGCAGTACTTC.

V usage is TRBV11-2 and J usage is TRBJ1-3; D not certain. The CDR3 spans 12 residues. V was cut by 0 bases and J by 13 bases, with 10 bases left in between. In germline, CDR1 is SGHAT, CDR2 FQNNGV. The DNA for the CDR3 is TGTGCCAGCAGCTTAGAACCCCCCAGGATATATTTT. This encodes CASSLEPPRIYF.

The chain's CDR3 is CASTLGPADTQYF. CDR3 in DNA: TGTGCCAGCACCTTAGGCCCAGCAGATACGCAGTATTTT. This chain uses TRBV6-6 with TRBJ2-3, with D uncertain. This CDR3 has 13 residues. Germline V gene lookup returns CDR1 MNHNY and CDR2 SVGAGI (reference sequence). Trimming removed 7 bases from V and 4 bases from J, with 12 bases in between.